What follows are 29 T cell receptor beta chains derived from one specimen sequenced in a study of T cells expressing NK-cell markers. Reanalyzing the 5' RACE reads, TCRdb keeps one entry per CDR3 protein, without DNA. The listing records some 16,000 distinct CDR3 sequences. The source material was blood T cells: a sorted CD56 or NKG2C T cell subset, CD4+ or CD8+ T cells, or bulk PBMC T cells (not recorded which). These receptors were taken from a man aged 18-70 years in good health.

This chain links TRBV3-1 with TRBJ2-7; no DNA is available, so the TRBD1 call from TCRdb remains unchecked. The germline CDR1 and CDR2 sequences are LGHDT and YNNKEL (reference sequence). The CDR3 totals 15 residues. This chain's CDR3 is CASSQGPGQIYEQYF.

The chain carries TRBV4-2 and TRBJ2-2; there is no DNA to check the TCRdb D call of TRBD2. The CDR3 has 19 amino acids. Looked up from germline, CDR1 is LGHNA and CDR2 is YNFKEQ. This CDR3 is CASSQVSSGRATNTGELFF.

V gene TRBV5-1 combines with J gene TRBJ2-7; the D call of TRBD1 rests on TCRdb alone, since no DNA is present to check it. The CDR3 has 14 residues. Per the germline V gene, CDR1 is SGHRS and CDR2 is YFSETQ. The CDR3 loop reads CASKAGTGPYEQYF.

This chain links TRBV11-2 with TRBJ2-3; checking the TCRdb D call of TRBD1 is not possible without DNA. Germline-derived CDR1 and CDR2 are SGHAT and FQNNGV. This CDR3 has 14 amino acids. The CDR3 reads CASSLAGFGDTQYF.

The V call is TRBV20-1, the J call TRBJ1-2; the TCRdb call, TRBD1, lacks DNA for checking. Germline CDR1 is DFQATT and CDR2 is SNEGSKA (reference sequence). The CDR3 spans 15 residues. CDR3: CSARARDRVNYGYTF.

The V call is TRBV28, the J call TRBJ2-7. Germline V gene lookup returns CDR1 MDHEN and CDR2 SYDVKM. This CDR3 contains 12 residues. The CDR3 spells CASSSPGDEQYF.

This sequence joins TRBV5-1 and TRBJ2-3; there is no DNA to check the TCRdb D call of TRBD1. The germline V gene encodes CDR1 SGHRS and CDR2 YFSETQ. This CDR3 has 17 amino acids. The CDR3: CASSSRQPGPSTDTQYF.

J is TRBJ2-5 and V is TRBV3-1. The CDR3 loop spans 15 amino acids. Germline lookup yields CDR1 LGHDT and CDR2 YNNKEL (reference sequence). The CDR3 reads CASSQDPARQETQYF.

The rearrangement uses TRBV10-3 and TRBJ2-5; absent DNA, TCRdb's TRBD2 call cannot be checked. In germline, CDR1 is ENHRY, CDR2 SYGVKD. The CDR3 length is 13 residues. CDR3 in amino acids: CAIRRGLGETQYF.

J is TRBJ2-3 and V is TRBV10-3; TCRdb designates TRBD2, a call that cannot be tested without DNA. The germline V gene encodes CDR1 ENHRY and CDR2 SYGVKD. CDR3 size: 15 residues. CDR3: CAISEKRGSTDTQYF.

The chain combines TRBV9 with TRBJ2-5; the TCRdb call, TRBD2, lacks DNA for checking. The germline V gene encodes CDR1 SGDLS and CDR2 YYNGEE. This CDR3 spans 15 amino acids. The CDR3 is CASSPQRGDQETQYF.

The J gene is TRBJ2-7, the V gene TRBV6-5; TCRdb calls TRBD2, which cannot be checked without DNA. Germline values: CDR1 MNHEY, CDR2 SVGAGI. This CDR3 contains 13 residues. CDR3: CASSYSVLEGQYF.

This sequence joins TRBV4-1 and TRBJ2-3. This CDR3 is 17 amino acids long. CDR1 is MGHRA, CDR2 YSYEKL, per germline. CDR3 amino acids: CASSQDFSPLTTDTQYF.

The V gene is TRBV7-2, the J gene TRBJ2-5; TCRdb selects TRBD1, and the lack of DNA leaves this call unchecked. This CDR3 is built from 14 residues. CDR1 is SGHTA and CDR2 is FQGNSA in the germline V gene. Here the CDR3 reads CASSKTPLGETQYF.

This sequence joins TRBV10-3 and TRBJ2-1. The CDR3 length is 13 residues. Germline CDR1 and CDR2: ENHRY and SYGVKD. CDR3 amino acids: CAISERRINEQFF.

The V gene is TRBV5-5, the J gene TRBJ2-3; TCRdb returns TRBD2, unconfirmable since there is no DNA. Germline values: CDR1 SGHKS, CDR2 YYEKEE (reference sequence). CDR3 size: 15 residues. CDR3 in amino acids: CASSRTSGGADTQYF.

The rearrangement uses TRBV12-3 or TRBV12-4 and TRBJ2-7; the TRBD1 assignment by TCRdb is unverifiable without DNA. This CDR3 is built from 14 residues. The CDR3: CASSRGGSSYEQYF.

J is TRBJ2-3 and V is TRBV4-1. The CDR3 length is 16 residues. The germline gives CDR1 MGHRA, CDR2 YSYEKL. The CDR3 is CASSQGGKWGTDTQYF.

The J gene is TRBJ2-3, the V gene TRBV15. This CDR3 spans 13 amino acids. The germline gives CDR1 LNHNV, CDR2 YYDKDF (reference sequence). The CDR3 loop reads CATSQDLGYTQYF. Drawing the rest from reference TRBV15 and TRBJ2-3, the complete variable domain is DAMVIQNPRYQVTQFGKPVTLSCSQTLNHNVMYWYQQKSSQAPKLLFHYYDKDFNNEADTPDNFQSRRPNTSFCFLDIRSPGLGDTAMYLCATSQDLGYTQYFGPGTRLTVL.

The chain joins TRBV20-1 to TRBJ2-1. Germline V gives CDR1 DFQATT, CDR2 SNEGSKA (reference sequence). This CDR3 is 14 amino acids long. The CDR3 loop reads CSARADVGYNEQFF.

This chain uses TRBV4-1 with TRBJ2-3; TCRdb names TRBD2, which stays unverified in the absence of DNA. CDR3 length equals 19 residues. Germline V gene lookup returns CDR1 MGHRA and CDR2 YSYEKL. The CDR3 sequence: CASSQGVLAGGPGPDTQYF.

The CDR3 spells CASRSGVAGVDTQYF. The chain links TRBV12-3 or TRBV12-4 to TRBJ2-3; the D call from TCRdb, TRBD2, cannot be confirmed without DNA. This CDR3 region has 15 residues.

V is TRBV7-2 and J is TRBJ2-1. Germline V gene lookup returns CDR1 SGHTA and CDR2 FQGNSA. The CDR3 runs to 11 residues. CDR3 amino acids: CASSLSVVQFF. Combining the CDR3 with reference TRBV7-2 and TRBJ2-1 gives the whole variable domain GAGVSQSPSNKVTEKGKDVELRCDPISGHTALYWYRQSLGQGLEFLIYFQGNSAPDKSGLPSDRFSAERTGGSVSTLTIQRTQQEDSAVYLCASSLSVVQFFGPGTRLTVL.

The chain is built from TRBV4-2 and TRBJ2-1; the TCRdb D gene call, TRBD2, has no DNA to confirm it. Germline V CDR1 and CDR2: LGHNA, YNFKEQ. The CDR3 has 16 amino acids. The chain's CDR3 is CASSRDSGSAYNEQFF.

V usage is TRBV28 and J usage is TRBJ2-3; TCRdb's D call, TRBD2, is unchecked because there is no DNA. The CDR3 spans 16 residues. Germline V CDR1 and CDR2: MDHEN, SYDVKM. CDR3: CASSSIAGVGTDTQYF.

This chain uses TRBV11-3 with TRBJ2-5; the TCRdb D gene call, TRBD1, has no DNA to confirm it. CDR1 and CDR2 (germline): SGHNT, YENEEA. This CDR3 has 15 amino acids. CDR3 amino acids: CASSSGGGGQETQYF.

This chain links TRBV4-1 with TRBJ2-1; TCRdb proposes TRBD2, but this gene call is untestable without DNA. Germline CDR1 reads MGHRA; CDR2 reads YSYEKL. The CDR3 is 16 amino acids. CDR3 protein: CASRTTSGSVRFRQFF.

The chain carries TRBV4-3 and TRBJ2-5; TCRdb reports TRBD2, a call that lacks DNA to check it against. CDR3 size: 18 residues. Germline V gene sequence: CDR1 LGHNA, CDR2 YSLEER. CDR3 protein: CASSQGLAGGASVETQYF.

The chain combines TRBV12-3 or TRBV12-4 with TRBJ1-2; TCRdb lists TRBD1, though no DNA is available to test this call. This CDR3 has 16 amino acids. CDR3: CASRTSRDGDDYGYTF.